Shown below are 16 T cell receptor beta chains from a single sample sequenced in a study of control samples from healthy donors and cancer patients. Method: immunoSEQ multiplex PCR; TCRdb's copy keeps in-frame clones and lacks some. Of around 110,000 clones listed, over 90% are singletons. Sequenced: blood. The source is a man aged 25 to 40 in good health.

This clone was seen only once. The rearrangement uses TRBV24-1 and TRBJ2-7; D might be TRBD2 (6 bases). Trimming removed 5 bases from V and 6 bases from J, with 25 bases in between. This CDR3 is 17 amino acids long. Germline V gene data show CDR1 as KGHDR and CDR2 as SFDVKD. The DNA of the CDR3 is TGTGCCACCAGTGGAAGGGTAGGTGGCTTGCGGGGCTCCGAGCAGTACTTC. Its protein is CATSGRVGGLRGSEQYF.

The V call is TRBV5-5, the J call TRBJ1-2, with D possibly being TRBD1 (5 bases). The CDR3 runs 15 residues. The V gene lost 4 bases and the J gene lost 8 bases, with 21 bases spanning the gap. From germline, CDR1 is SGHKS and CDR2 YYEKEE (reference sequence). DNA for the CDR3: TGTGCCAGCAGCACAGCAGGGACGTTGGTCGACGGCTACACCTTC. Its translation: CASSTAGTLVDGYTF.

The chain is built from TRBV6-5 and TRBJ2-3; TRBD2 matches at 7 bases. Trimming at V came to 3 bases and at J to 4 bases, leaving 7 bases not matched to a gene. From germline, CDR1 is MNHEY and CDR2 SVGAGI. This CDR3 has 15 amino acids. CDR3 sequence reads: CASSYVIAGSDTQYF. The CDR3 DNA is TGTGCCAGCAGTTATGTGATAGCGGGTTCAGATACGCAGTATTTT.

This chain joins TRBV7-8 and TRBJ2-7; TRBD1 aligns across 7 bases. The CDR3 totals 15 residues. Germline CDR1 reads SGHVS; CDR2 reads FQNEAQ. V shed 5 bases and J 3 bases; nucleotides not matched to a gene: 10. CDR3 in DNA: TGTGCCAGCAGCCCGAAACGGACAGGACTCTACGAGCAGTACTTC. Translated: CASSPKRTGLYEQYF.

This clone has more than one count but fewer than ten. The V gene is TRBV6-6, the J gene TRBJ2-7, with D possibly TRBD2 on 5 matching bases. V lost 8 bases and J 5 bases, leaving 10 bases between the germline ends. The germline gives CDR1 MNHNY, CDR2 SVGAGI (reference sequence). The CDR3 has 11 amino acids. CDR3 protein: CASSGNHEQYF. Here the CDR3 DNA reads TGTGCCAGCTCGGGGAACCACGAGCAGTACTTC.

The chain has TRBV5-6 and TRBJ2-3, with D perhaps given as TRBD1 or TRBD2 (5 bases each). The CDR3 has 19 amino acids. Deletions cut 4 bases from V and 0 bases from J, with 24 bases between. Germline V gene sequence: CDR1 SGHDT, CDR2 YYEEEE. This CDR3 reads CASSPPRVGVFPSTDTQYF. The CDR3 DNA reads TGTGCCAGCAGCCCCCCCAGGGTCGGGGTATTCCCAAGCACAGATACGCAGTATTTT. Based on the CDR3 plus reference TRBV5-6 and TRBJ2-3, the full variable domain is DAGVTQSPTHLIKTRGQQVTLRCSPKSGHDTVSWYQQALGQGPQFIFQYYEEEERQRGNFPDRFSGHQFPNYSSELNVNALLLGDSALYLCASSPPRVGVFPSTDTQYFGPGTRLTVL.

V usage is TRBV28 and J usage is TRBJ1-2, with 8 bases lining up with TRBD1. V shed 9 bases and J 4 bases; nucleotides not matched to a gene: 10. Germline V gives CDR1 MDHEN, CDR2 SYDVKM. The CDR3 runs to 14 residues. This chain's CDR3 is CASRPSTGAYGYTF. The CDR3, as DNA: TGTGCCAGTCGACCTTCGACAGGGGCCTATGGCTACACCTTC.

The genes are TRBV9 and TRBJ1-1, with a weak D call TRBD1 (6 bases). The V gene's germline CDR1 is SGDLS and CDR2 YYNGEE. The CDR3 covers 15 residues. V was clipped by 4 bases and J by 1 base, with 14 bases between them. Written as DNA, the CDR3 is TGTGCCAGCAGCCATCTGGGGGGGGCGAACACTGAAGCTTTCTTT. It specifies CASSHLGGANTEAFF.

The gene calls are TRBV20-1 and TRBJ2-3; maybe TRBD1 (6 bases). Trimming cost V 3 bases and J 3 bases, with 19 bases left between them. Germline CDR1 reads DFQATT; CDR2 reads SNEGSKA (reference sequence). The CDR3 consists of 16 residues. In DNA form, the CDR3 reads TGCAGTGCTAGTTATCTGGGGGCTTTAGGGACAGATACGCAGTATTTT. Translated: CSASYLGALGTDTQYF.

The rearrangement links TRBV30 to TRBJ1-5, with 7 bases that match TRBD1. CDR1 is GTSNPN and CDR2 is SVGIG in the germline V gene (reference sequence). This CDR3 has 13 amino acids. The ends lost 0 bases at V and 5 bases at J; junction bases unmatched: 1. CDR3 loop: CAWSVGGDQPQHF. The CDR3 bases are TGTGCCTGGAGTGTAGGGGGCGATCAGCCCCAGCATTTT. The full variable domain, its missing parts supplied by reference TRBV30 and TRBJ1-5, is SQTIHQWPATLVQPVGSPLSLECTVEGTSNPNLYWYRQAAGRGLQLLFYSVGIGQISSEVPQNLSASRPQDRQFILSSKKLLLSDSGFYLCAWSVGGDQPQHFGDGTRLSIL.

This chain uses TRBV27 with TRBJ1-5, with D unclear. V lost 3 bases, J lost 3 bases, and 6 bases lay in between. Looked up from germline, CDR1 is MNHEY and CDR2 is SMNVEV (reference sequence). The CDR3 runs to 13 residues. Written as DNA, the CDR3 is TGTGCCAGCAGTTTCGACGTCAATCAGCCCCAGCATTTT. Its protein is CASSFDVNQPQHF.

The chain is built from TRBV5-1 and TRBJ1-1; 7 bases agree with TRBD1. Per germline, CDR1 SGHRS and CDR2 YFSETQ. This CDR3 region has 14 residues. J was trimmed by 3 bases and V by 2 bases; bases with no gene match: 4. This chain's CDR3 is CASSLQGRDTEAFF. CDR3 in DNA: TGCGCCAGCAGCTTACAGGGGAGGGACACTGAAGCTTTCTTT.

The genes are TRBV30 and TRBJ1-1; the D is unclear. The CDR3 extends over 10 amino acids. V dropped 2 bases and J dropped 7 bases, with 5 bases sitting between them. From germline, CDR1 is GTSNPN and CDR2 SVGIG (reference sequence). This CDR3 reads CAWSTLEAFF. The CDR3 DNA is TGTGCCTGGAGTACACTTGAAGCTTTCTTT.

V and J are TRBV7-2 and TRBJ2-7; D uncertain. The CDR3 spans 14 residues. V was pared by 6 bases and J by 0 bases, with 12 bases between. Looked up from germline, CDR1 is SGHTA and CDR2 is FQGNSA. DNA of the CDR3: TGTGCCAGCAGTTATGGTGTGATCTCCTACGAGCAGTACTTC. Its translation: CASSYGVISYEQYF.

This chain joins TRBV5-1 and TRBJ2-5; 8 bases line up with TRBD2. The germline V gene has CDR1 SGHRS and CDR2 YFSETQ. J gave up 2 bases and V 0 bases, and 3 bases lay outside the gene matches. CDR3 length equals 15 residues. The CDR3 region has the DNA TGCGCCAGCAGCTTGGAATTAGCGGGGCAAGAGACCCAGTACTTC. Its translation: CASSLELAGQETQYF.

This sequence joins TRBV10-1 and TRBJ2-1; possible D gene TRBD2, 6 bases. CDR1 is WNHNN and CDR2 is SYGVQD in the germline V gene (reference sequence). Trimming left V 0 bases short and J 6 bases short, with 15 bases between. The CDR3 loop spans 16 amino acids. CDR3 nucleotides: TGCGCCAGCAGTGAGTCGTTTAAGGGAGGCCTCAATGAGCAGTTCTTC. The encoded protein is CASSESFKGGLNEQFF.